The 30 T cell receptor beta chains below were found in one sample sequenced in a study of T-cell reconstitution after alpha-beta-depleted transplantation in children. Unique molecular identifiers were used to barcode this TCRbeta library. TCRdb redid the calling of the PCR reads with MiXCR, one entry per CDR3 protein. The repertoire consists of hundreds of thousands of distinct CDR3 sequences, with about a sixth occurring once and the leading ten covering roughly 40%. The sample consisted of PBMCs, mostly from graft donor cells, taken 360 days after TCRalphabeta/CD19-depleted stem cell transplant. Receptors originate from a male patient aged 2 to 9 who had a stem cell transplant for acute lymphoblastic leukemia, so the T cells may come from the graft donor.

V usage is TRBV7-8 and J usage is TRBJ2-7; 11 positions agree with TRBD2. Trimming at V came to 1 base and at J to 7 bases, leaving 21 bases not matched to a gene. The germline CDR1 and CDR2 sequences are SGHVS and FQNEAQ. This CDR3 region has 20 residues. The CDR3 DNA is TGTGCCAGCAGCTTAGGGCGAGGGCCCGCTAGCGGGAGGTACCGCGGTGAGCAGTACTTC. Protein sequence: CASSLGRGPASGRYRGEQYF. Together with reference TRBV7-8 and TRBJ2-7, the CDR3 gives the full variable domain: GAGVSQSPRYKVAKRGQDVALRCDPISGHVSLFWYQQALGQGPEFLTYFQNEAQLDKSGLPSDRFFAERPEGSVSTLKIQRTQQEDSAVYLCASSLGRGPASGRYRGEQYFGPGTRLTVT.

CDR3 DNA sequence: TGTGCCAGCAGCTTCGAGCTTGCAGATACGCAGTATTTT. Translating gives CASSFELADTQYF. This chain uses TRBV7-9 with TRBJ2-3; D unclear. Trimming removed 3 bases at V and 4 bases at J, with 8 bases between. The CDR3 runs to 13 residues. The germline V gene encodes CDR1 SEHNR and CDR2 FQNEAQ (reference sequence). The whole variable domain, filled in from reference TRBV7-9 and TRBJ2-3, reads DTGVSQNPRHKITKRGQNVTFRCDPISEHNRLYWYRQTLGQGPEFLTYFQNEAQLEKSRLLSDRFSAERPKGSFSTLEIQRTEQGDSAMYLCASSFELADTQYFGPGTRLTVL.

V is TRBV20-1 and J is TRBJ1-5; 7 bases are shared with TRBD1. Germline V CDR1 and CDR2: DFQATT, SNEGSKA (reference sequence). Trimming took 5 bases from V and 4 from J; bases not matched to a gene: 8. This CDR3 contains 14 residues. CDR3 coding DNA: TGCAGTGCTCTGACGACAGGGTGGAATCAGCCCCAGCATTTT. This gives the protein CSALTTGWNQPQHF.

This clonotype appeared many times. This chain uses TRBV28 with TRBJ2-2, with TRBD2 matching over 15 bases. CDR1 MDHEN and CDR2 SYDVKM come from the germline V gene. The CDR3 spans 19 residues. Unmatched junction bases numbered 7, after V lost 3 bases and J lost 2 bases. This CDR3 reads CASSLTRGLAGGNTGELFF. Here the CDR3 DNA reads TGTGCCAGCAGTTTGACGAGGGGACTAGCGGGAGGCAACACCGGGGAGCTGTTTTTT.

CDR3 bases: TGTGCCAGCAGTTCACCCAGCGGGACTCACAATGAGCAGTTCTTC. Translation: CASSSPSGTHNEQFF. The chain has TRBV12-3 or TRBV12-4 and TRBJ2-1; 7 positions agree with TRBD2. V shed 4 bases, J shed 5 bases, and the junction held 8 bases outside the gene matches. The CDR3 is 15 amino acids.

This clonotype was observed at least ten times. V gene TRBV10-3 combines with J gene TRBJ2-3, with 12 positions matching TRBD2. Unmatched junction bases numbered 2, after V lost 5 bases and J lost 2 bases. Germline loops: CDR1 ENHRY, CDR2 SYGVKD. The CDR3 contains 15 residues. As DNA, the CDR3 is TGTGCCATCAGTCGGACTAGCGGGACCACAGATACGCAGTATTTT. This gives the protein CAISRTSGTTDTQYF.

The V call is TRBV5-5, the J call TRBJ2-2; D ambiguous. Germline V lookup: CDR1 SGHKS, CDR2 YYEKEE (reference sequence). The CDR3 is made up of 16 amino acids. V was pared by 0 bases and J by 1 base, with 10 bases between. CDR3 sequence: CASSLAGSRNTGELFF. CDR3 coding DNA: TGTGCCAGCAGCTTGGCCGGGTCGAGGAACACCGGGGAGCTGTTTTTT.

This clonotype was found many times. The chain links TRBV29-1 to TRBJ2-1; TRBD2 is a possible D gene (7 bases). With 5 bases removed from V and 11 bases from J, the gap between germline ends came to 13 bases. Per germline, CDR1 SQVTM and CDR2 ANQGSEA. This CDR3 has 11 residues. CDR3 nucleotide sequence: TGCAGCGTTTGGGGGAGGGACAAGCAGTTCTTC. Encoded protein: CSVWGRDKQFF.

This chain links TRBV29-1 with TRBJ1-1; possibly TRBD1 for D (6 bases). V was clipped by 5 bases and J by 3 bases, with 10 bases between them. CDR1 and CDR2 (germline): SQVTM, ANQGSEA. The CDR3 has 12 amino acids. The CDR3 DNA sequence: TGCAGCGTTCAGGGGTCGGACACTGAAGCTTTCTTT. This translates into CSVQGSDTEAFF.

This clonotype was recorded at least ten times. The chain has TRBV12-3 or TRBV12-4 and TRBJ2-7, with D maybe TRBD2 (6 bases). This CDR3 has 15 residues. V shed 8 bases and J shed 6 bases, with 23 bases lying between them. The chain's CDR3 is CASLFSGGIQPEQYF. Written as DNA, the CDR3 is TGTGCCAGCCTTTTCTCTGGCGGGATTCAACCCGAGCAGTACTTC.

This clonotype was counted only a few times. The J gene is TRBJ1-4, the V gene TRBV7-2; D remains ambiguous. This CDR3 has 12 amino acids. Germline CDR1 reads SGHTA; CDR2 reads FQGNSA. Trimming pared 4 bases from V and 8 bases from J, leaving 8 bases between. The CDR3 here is CASSSAGEKLFF. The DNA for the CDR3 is TGTGCCAGCAGCTCAGCTGGAGAAAAACTGTTTTTT.

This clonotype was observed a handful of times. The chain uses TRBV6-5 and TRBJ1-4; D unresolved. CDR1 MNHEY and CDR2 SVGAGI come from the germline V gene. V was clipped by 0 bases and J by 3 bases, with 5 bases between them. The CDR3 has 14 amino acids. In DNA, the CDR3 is TGTGCCAGCAGTTACTCCACAGCTAATGAAAAACTGTTTTTT. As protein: CASSYSTANEKLFF.

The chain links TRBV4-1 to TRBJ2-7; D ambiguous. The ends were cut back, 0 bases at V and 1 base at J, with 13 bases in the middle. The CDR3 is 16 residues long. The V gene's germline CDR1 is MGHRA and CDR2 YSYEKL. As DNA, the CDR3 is TGCGCCAGCAGCCAAGATCTGGCCCAAGTATCCTACGAGCAGTACTTC. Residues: CASSQDLAQVSYEQYF.

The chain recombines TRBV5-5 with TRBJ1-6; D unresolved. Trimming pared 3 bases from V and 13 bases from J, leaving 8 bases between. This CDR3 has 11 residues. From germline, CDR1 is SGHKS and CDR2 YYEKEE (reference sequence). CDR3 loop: CASSSGGPLHF. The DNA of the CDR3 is TGTGCCAGCAGCTCGGGAGGGCCCCTCCACTTT. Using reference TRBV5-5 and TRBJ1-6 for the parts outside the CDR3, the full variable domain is DAGVTQSPTHLIKTRGQQVTLRCSPISGHKSVSWYQQVLGQGPQFIFQYYEKEERGRGNFPDRFSARQFPNYSSELNVNALLLGDSALYLCASSSGGPLHFGNGTRLTVT.

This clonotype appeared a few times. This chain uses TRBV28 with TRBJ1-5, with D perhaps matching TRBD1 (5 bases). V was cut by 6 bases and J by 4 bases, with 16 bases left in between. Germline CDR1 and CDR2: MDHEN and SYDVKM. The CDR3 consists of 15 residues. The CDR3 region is CASSPGGSRNQPQHF. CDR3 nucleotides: TGTGCCAGCAGCCCCGGGGGGTCGCGGAATCAGCCCCAGCATTTT. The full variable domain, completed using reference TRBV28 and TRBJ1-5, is DVKVTQSSRYLVKRTGEKVFLECVQDMDHENMFWYRQDPGLGLRLIYFSYDVKMKEKGDIPEGYSVSREKKERFSLILESASTNQTSMYLCASSPGGSRNQPQHFGDGTRLSIL.

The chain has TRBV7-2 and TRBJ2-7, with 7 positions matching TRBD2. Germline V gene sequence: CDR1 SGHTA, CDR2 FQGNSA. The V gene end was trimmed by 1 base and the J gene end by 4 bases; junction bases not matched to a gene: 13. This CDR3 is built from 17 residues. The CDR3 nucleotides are TGTGCCAGCAGCTTAGTGGGGGGGGAGTATAGCGGTTACGAGCAGTACTTC. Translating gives CASSLVGGEYSGYEQYF.

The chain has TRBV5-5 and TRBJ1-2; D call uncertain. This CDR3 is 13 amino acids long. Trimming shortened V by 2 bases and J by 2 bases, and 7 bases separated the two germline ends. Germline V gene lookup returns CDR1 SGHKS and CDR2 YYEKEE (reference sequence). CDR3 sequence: CASSFDGNYGYTF. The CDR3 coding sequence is TGTGCCAGCAGCTTTGACGGGAACTATGGCTACACCTTC.

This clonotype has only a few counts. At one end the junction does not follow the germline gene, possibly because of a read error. CDR3 region: CASSQGRAGLFF. The CDR3 DNA sequence: TGCGCCAGCAGTCAAGGGCGCGCTGGGCTGTTTTTT. This rearrangement joins TRBV4-1 to TRBJ1-4; no definite D call. CDR1 MGHRA and CDR2 YSYEKL come from the germline V gene. The CDR3 sequence is 12 residues long.

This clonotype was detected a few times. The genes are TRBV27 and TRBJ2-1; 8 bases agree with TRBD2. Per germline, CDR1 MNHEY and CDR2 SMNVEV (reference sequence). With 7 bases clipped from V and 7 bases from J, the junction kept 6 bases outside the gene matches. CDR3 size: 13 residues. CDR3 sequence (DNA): TGTGCCAGCACGGGAGGGCCCTGGAATGAGCAGTTCTTC. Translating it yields CASTGGPWNEQFF.

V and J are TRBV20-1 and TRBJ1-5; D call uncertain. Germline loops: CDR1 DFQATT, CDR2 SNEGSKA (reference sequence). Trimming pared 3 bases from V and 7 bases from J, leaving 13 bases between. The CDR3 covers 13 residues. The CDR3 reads CSASSRVGQPQHF. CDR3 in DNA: TGCAGTGCTAGTAGCCGGGTGGGACAGCCCCAGCATTTT.

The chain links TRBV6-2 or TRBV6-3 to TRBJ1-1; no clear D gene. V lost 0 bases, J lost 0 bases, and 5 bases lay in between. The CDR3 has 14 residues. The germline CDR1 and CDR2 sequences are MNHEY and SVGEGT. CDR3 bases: TGTGCCAGCAGTTACTCTCAGATGAACACTGAAGCTTTCTTT. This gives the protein CASSYSQMNTEAFF.

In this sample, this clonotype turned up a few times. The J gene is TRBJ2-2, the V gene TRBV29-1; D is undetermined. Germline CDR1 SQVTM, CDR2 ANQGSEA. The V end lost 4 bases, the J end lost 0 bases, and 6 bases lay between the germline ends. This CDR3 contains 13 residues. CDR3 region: CSVASPNTGELFF. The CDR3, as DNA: TGCAGCGTTGCCAGCCCGAACACCGGGGAGCTGTTTTTT.

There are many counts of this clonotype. The CDR3 sequence is CSVDSGAGDTQYF. The DNA of the CDR3 is TGCAGCGTTGATTCGGGGGCCGGAGATACGCAGTATTTT. The V call is TRBV29-1, the J call TRBJ2-3; either TRBD1 or TRBD2 may supply D (6 bases each). The germline CDR1 and CDR2 sequences are SQVTM and ANQGSEA. V lost 3 bases and J 5 bases, leaving 12 bases between the germline ends. The CDR3 consists of 13 residues.

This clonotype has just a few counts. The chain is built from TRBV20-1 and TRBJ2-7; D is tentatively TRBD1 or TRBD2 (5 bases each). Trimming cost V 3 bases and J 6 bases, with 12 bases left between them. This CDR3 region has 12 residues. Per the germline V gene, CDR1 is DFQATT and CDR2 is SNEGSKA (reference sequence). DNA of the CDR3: TGCAGTGCTAGGGGGGTCCTGATCGAGCAGTACTTC. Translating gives CSARGVLIEQYF.

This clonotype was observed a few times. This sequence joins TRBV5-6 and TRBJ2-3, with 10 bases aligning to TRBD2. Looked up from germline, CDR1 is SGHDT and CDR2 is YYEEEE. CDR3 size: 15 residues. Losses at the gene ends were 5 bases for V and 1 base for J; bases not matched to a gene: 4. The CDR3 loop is CASRLLAGGTDTQYF. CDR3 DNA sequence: TGTGCCAGCAGACTTCTAGCGGGGGGCACAGATACGCAGTATTTT.

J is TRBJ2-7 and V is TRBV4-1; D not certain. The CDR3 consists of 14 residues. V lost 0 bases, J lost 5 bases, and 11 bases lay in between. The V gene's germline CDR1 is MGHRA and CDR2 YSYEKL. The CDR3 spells CASSQDPGYDEQYF. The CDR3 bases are TGCGCCAGCAGCCAAGATCCCGGGTACGACGAGCAGTACTTC.

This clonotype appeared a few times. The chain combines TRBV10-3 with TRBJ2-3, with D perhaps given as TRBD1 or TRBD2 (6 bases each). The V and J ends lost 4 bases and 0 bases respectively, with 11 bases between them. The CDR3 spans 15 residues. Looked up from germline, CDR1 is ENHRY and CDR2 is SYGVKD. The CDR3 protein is CAISGGASSTDTQYF. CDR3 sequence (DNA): TGTGCCATCAGTGGGGGGGCCTCTAGCACAGATACGCAGTATTTT.

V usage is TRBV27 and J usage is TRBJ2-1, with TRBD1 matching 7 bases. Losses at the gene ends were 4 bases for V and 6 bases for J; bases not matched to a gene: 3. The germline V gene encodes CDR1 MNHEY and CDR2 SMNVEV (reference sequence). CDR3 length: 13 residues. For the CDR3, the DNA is TGTGCCAGCAGTTCGACAGGGATCAATGAGCAGTTCTTC. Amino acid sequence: CASSSTGINEQFF.

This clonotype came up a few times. The CDR3 spells CASSQSGIGSFTQFF. The CDR3 region has the DNA TGTGCCAGCAGCCAAAGCGGGATTGGATCCTTTACGCAGTTCTTC. This chain connects TRBV3-1 to TRBJ2-1, with 7 bases aligning to TRBD2. The junction had 13 bases not matched to a gene; V was cut back by 2 bases and J by 12 bases. Germline-derived CDR1 and CDR2 are LGHDT and YNNKEL (reference sequence). There are 15 residues in the CDR3.

The CDR3 DNA reads TGCGCCAGCAGCAGGACGGACAGGGGAGGATCGCAGTACTTC. Translated: CASSRTDRGGSQYF. V and J are TRBV4-3 and TRBJ2-7; 9 positions agree with TRBD1. The CDR3 length is 14 residues. The J segment lost 9 bases and the V segment lost 5 bases, leaving 11 bases of the junction unmatched. Germline CDR1 reads LGHNA; CDR2 reads YSLEER.